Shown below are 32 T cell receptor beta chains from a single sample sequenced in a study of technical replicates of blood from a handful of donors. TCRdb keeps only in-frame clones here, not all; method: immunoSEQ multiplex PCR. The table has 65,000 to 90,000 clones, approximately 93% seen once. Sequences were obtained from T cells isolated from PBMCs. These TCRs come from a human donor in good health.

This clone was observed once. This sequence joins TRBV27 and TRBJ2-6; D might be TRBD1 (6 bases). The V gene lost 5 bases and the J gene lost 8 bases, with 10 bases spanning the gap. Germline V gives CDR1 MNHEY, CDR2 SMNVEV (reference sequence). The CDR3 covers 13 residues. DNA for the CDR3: TGTGCCAGCAGTCCGGACAGCTCCAACGTCCTGACTTTC. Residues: CASSPDSSNVLTF. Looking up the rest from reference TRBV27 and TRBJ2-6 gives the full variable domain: EAQVTQNPRYLITVTGKKLTVTCSQNMNHEYMSWYRQDPGLGLRQIYYSMNVEVTDKGDVPEGYKVSRKEKRNFPLILESPSPNQTSLYFCASSPDSSNVLTFGAGSRLTVL.

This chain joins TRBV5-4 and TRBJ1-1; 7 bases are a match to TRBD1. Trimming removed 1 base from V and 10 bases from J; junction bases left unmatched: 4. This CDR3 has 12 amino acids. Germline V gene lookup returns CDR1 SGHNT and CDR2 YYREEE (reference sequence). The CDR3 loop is CASSLRRGLAFF. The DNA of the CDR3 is TGTGCCAGCAGCTTGCGAAGGGGGCTAGCTTTCTTT.

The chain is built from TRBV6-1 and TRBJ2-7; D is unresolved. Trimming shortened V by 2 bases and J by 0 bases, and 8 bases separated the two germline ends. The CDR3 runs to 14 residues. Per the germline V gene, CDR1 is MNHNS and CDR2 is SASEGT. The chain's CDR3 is CASSEFLSSYEQYF. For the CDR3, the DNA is TGTGCCAGCAGTGAATTTCTATCCTCCTACGAGCAGTACTTC.

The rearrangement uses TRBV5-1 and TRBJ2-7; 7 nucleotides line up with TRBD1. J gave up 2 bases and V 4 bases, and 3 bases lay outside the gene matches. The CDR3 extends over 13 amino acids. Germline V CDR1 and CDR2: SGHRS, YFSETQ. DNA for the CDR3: TGCGCCAGCAGCCCGGGACAGACCTACGAGCAGTACTTC. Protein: CASSPGQTYEQYF.

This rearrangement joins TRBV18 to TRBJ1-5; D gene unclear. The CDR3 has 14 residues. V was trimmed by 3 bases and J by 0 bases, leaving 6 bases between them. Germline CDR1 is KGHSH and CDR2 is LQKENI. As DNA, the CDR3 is TGTGCCAGCTCACCTGCCTATAGCAATCAGCCCCAGCATTTT. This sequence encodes CASSPAYSNQPQHF.

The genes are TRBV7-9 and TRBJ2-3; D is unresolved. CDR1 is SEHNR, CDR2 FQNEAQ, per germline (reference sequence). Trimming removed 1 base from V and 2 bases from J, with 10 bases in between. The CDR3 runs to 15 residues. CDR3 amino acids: CASSLGAGDTDTQYF. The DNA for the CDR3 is TGTGCCAGCAGCTTAGGAGCCGGAGACACAGATACGCAGTATTTT.

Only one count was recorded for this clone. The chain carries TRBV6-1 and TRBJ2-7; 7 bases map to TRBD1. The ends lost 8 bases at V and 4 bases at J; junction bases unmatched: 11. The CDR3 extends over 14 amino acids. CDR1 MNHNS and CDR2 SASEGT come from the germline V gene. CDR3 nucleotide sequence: TGTGCCAGCGCACGGACAGGCGTTCTGTACGAGCAGTACTTC. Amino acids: CASARTGVLYEQYF.

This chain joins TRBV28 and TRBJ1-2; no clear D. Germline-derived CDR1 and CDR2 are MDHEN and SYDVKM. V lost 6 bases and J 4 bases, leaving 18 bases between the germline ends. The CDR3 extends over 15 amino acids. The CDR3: CASSRLKGRIYGYTF. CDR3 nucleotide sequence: TGTGCCAGCAGCAGATTGAAAGGGAGGATCTATGGCTACACCTTC.

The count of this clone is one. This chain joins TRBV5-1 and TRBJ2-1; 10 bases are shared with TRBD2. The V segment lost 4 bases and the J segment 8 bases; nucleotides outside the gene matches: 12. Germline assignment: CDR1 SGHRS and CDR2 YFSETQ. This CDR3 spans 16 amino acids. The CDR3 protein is CASSASSGSFRYEQFF. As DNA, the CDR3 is TGCGCCAGCAGCGCCTCTAGCGGGAGCTTTCGTTATGAGCAGTTCTTC.

CDR3 loop: CASSEVAGGTDTQYF. CDR3 in DNA: TGTGCCAGCAGTGAAGTAGCGGGGGGCACAGATACGCAGTATTTT. This chain joins TRBV6-4 and TRBJ2-3; 9 nucleotides line up with TRBD2. Germline CDR1 and CDR2: MRHNA and SNTAGT. V lost 3 bases to trimming and J lost 1 base; unmatched junction nucleotides: 2. The CDR3 length is 15 residues.

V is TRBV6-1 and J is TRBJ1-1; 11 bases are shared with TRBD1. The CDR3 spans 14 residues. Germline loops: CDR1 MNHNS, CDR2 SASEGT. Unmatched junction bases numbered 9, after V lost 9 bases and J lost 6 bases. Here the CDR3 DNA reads TGTGCCAGTCACGGGACAGGGGGGACCTCTGAAGCTTTCTTT. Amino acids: CASHGTGGTSEAFF.

DNA for the CDR3: TGTGCCTGGAGTACTGGGCGGGGGTTCGACAATGAGCAGTTCTTC. The encoded protein is CAWSTGRGFDNEQFF. This chain links TRBV30 with TRBJ2-1, with TRBD2 identical over 7 bases. V lost 2 bases to trimming and J lost 5 bases; unmatched junction nucleotides: 9. Looked up from germline, CDR1 is GTSNPN and CDR2 is SVGIG (reference sequence). CDR3 length: 15 amino acids.

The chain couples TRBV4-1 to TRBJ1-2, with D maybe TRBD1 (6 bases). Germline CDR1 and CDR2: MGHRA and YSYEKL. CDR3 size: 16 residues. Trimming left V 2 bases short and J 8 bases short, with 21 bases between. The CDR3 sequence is CASSQHPPQGAEGYTF. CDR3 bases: TGCGCCAGCAGCCAACACCCCCCACAGGGCGCGGAGGGCTACACCTTC.

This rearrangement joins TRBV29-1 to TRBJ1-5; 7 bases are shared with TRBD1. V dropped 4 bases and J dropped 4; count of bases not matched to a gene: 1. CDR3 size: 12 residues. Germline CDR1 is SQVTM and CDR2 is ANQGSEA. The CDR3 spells CSVGQGNQPQHF. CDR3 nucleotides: TGCAGCGTTGGACAGGGAAATCAGCCCCAGCATTTT.

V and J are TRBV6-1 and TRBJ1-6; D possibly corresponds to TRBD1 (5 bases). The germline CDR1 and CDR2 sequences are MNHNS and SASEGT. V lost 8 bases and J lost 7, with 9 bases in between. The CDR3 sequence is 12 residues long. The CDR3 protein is CASGRQNSPLHF. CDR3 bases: TGTGCCAGCGGAAGACAGAATTCACCCCTCCACTTT.

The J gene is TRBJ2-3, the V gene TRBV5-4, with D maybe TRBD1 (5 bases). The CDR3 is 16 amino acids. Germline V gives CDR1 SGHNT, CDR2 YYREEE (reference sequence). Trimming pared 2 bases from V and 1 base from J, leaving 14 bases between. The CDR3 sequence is CASSLAGHEGTDTQYF. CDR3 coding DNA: TGTGCCAGCAGCTTAGCCGGACATGAAGGCACAGATACGCAGTATTTT.

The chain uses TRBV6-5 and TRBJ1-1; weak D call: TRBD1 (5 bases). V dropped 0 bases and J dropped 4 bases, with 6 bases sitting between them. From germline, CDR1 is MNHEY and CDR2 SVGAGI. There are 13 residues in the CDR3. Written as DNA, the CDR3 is TGTGCCAGCAGTTACTCGACAGTCACTGAAGCTTTCTTT. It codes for CASSYSTVTEAFF.

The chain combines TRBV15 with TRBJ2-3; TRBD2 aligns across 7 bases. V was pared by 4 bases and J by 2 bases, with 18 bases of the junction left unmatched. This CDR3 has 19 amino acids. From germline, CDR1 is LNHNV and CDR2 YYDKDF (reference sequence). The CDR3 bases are TGTGCCACCAGCACCGGACTCAGGGAGGGCCAGGTTCTCACAGATACGCAGTATTTT. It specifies CATSTGLREGQVLTDTQYF.

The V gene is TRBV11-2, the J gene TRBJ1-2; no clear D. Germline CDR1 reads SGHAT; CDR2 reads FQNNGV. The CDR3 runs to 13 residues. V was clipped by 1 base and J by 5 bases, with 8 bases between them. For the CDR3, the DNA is TGTGCCAGCAGCTTAGGCGGGCCTTATGGCTACACCTTC. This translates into CASSLGGPYGYTF.

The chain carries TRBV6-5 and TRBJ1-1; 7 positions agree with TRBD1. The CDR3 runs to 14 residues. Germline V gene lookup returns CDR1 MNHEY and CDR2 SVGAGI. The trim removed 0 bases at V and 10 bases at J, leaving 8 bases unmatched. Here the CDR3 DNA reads TGTGCCAGCAGTTACTCTGGGACAGAAAGAGGAGCTTTCTTT. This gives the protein CASSYSGTERGAFF.

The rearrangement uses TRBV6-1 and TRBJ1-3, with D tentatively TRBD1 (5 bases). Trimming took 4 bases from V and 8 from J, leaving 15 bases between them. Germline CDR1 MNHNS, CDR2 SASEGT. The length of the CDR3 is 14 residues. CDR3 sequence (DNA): TGTGCCAGCAGTGTATTACAGGTCGAGGACACCATATATTTT. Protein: CASSVLQVEDTIYF.

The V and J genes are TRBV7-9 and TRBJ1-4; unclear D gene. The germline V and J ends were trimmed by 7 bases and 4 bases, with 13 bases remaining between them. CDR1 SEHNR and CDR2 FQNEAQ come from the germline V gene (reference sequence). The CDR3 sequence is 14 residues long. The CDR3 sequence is CASTTARVNEKLFF. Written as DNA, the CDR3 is TGTGCCAGCACCACCGCTCGGGTTAATGAAAAACTGTTTTTT.

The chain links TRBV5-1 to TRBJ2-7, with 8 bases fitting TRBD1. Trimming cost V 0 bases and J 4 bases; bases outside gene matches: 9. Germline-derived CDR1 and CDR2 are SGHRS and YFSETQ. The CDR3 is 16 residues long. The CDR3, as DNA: TGCGCCAGCAGCTTGGGTCCGGGACAGGCTGCGTACGAGCAGTACTTC. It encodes CASSLGPGQAAYEQYF.

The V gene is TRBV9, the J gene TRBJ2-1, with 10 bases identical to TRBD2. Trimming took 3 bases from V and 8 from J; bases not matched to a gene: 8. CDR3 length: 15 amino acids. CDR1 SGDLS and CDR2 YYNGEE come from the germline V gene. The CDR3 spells CASSAGLAGADEQFF. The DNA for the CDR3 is TGTGCCAGCAGCGCGGGGCTAGCGGGAGCTGATGAGCAGTTCTTC.

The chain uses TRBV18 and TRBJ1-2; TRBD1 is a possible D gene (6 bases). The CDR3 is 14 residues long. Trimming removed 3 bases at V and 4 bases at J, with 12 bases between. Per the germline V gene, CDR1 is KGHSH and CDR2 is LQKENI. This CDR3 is CASSPGANSYGYTF. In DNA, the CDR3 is TGTGCCAGCTCACCGGGGGCGAACTCCTATGGCTACACCTTC. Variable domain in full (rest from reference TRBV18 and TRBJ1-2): NAGVMQNPRHLVRRRGQEARLRCSPMKGHSHVYWYRQLPEEGLKFMVYLQKENIIDESGMPKERFSAEFPKEGPSILRIQQVVRGDSAAYFCASSPGANSYGYTFGSGTRLTVV.

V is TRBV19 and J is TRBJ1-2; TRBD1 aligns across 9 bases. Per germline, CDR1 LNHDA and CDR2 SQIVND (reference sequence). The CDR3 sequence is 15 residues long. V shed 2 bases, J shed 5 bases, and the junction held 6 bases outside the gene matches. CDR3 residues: CASSIKGQGGYGYTF. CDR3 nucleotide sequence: TGTGCCAGTAGTATAAAGGGACAGGGTGGGTATGGCTACACCTTC.

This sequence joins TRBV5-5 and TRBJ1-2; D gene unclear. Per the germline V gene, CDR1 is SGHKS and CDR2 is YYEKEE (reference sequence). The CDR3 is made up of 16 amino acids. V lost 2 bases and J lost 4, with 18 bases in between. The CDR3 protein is CASSFGAGGPAYGYTF. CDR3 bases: TGTGCCAGCAGCTTCGGAGCAGGAGGACCAGCCTATGGCTACACCTTC.

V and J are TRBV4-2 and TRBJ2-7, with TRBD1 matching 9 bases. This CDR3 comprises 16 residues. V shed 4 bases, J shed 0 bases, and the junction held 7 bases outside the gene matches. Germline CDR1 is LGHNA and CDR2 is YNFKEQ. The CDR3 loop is CASSPLGGQGSYEQYF. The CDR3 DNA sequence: TGTGCCAGCAGCCCGCTTGGGGGACAGGGCTCCTACGAGCAGTACTTC.

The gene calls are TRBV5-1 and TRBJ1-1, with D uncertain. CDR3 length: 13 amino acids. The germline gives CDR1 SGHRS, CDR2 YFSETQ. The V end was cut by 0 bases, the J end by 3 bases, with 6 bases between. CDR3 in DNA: TGCGCCAGCAGCTTGGCCAGTTACACTGAAGCTTTCTTT. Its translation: CASSLASYTEAFF.

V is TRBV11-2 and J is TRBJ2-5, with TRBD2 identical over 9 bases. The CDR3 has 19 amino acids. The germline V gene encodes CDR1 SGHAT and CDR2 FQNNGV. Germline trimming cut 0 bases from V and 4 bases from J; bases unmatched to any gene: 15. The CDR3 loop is CASSLDWGGRASRGETQYF. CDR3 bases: TGTGCCAGCAGCTTAGATTGGGGCGGGAGGGCTTCCAGGGGAGAGACCCAGTACTTC.

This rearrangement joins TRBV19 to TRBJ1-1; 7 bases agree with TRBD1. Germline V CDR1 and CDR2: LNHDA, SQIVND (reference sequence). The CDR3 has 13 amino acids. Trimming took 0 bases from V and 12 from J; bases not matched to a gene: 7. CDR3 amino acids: CASSIDRGVRTFF. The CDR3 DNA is TGTGCCAGTAGTATAGACAGGGGGGTGAGGACTTTCTTT.

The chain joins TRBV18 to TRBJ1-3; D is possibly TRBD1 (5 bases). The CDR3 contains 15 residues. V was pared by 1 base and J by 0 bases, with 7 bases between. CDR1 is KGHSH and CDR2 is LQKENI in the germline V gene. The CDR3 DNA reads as TGTGCCAGCTCACCACGGGGGGGCTCTGGAAACACCATATATTTT. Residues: CASSPRGGSGNTIYF. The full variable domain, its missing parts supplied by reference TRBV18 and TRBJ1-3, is NAGVMQNPRHLVRRRGQEARLRCSPMKGHSHVYWYRQLPEEGLKFMVYLQKENIIDESGMPKERFSAEFPKEGPSILRIQQVVRGDSAAYFCASSPRGGSGNTIYFGEGSWLTVV.